These T cell receptor beta chains were read from a single sample in a study of radiation and T cells in renal cell carcinoma. Only in-frame clones appear in the TCRdb table, and some are missing; sequencing was by immunoSEQ multiplex PCR. The table includes several thousand clones, 50% to 75% detected once. The starting material was tumor tissue, obtained from a patient whose treatment included radiotherapy and nephrectomy. The receptor source for this set is a man in his fifties or sixties with renal cell carcinoma. Each CDR3 is given with its conserved first and last residue. The order of the fields is V gene, D gene, J gene, clone size, CDR3 DNA, CDR3 protein. A D gene is named only where the DNA matches it firmly. For some rows the clone size is stated as once, few or many, or as a class when expanded; others skip it.

>TRBV6-6|NA|TRBJ2-7|NA
TGTGCCAGCAGTTACTCGCGAGGGGCCCAAGAGCAGTACTTC
CASSYSRGAQEQYF
>TRBV5-4|NA|TRBJ2-6|NA
TGTGCCAGCAGACAGTCTGGGGCCAACGTCCTGACTTTC
CASRQSGANVLTF
>TRBV5-1|TRBD1|TRBJ2-7|few
TGCGCCAGCAGCTTGGGGGGGACAGGCACCTACGAGCAGTACTTC
CASSLGGTGTYEQYF
>TRBV28|NA|TRBJ2-1|NA
TGTGCCAGCAGTTTGTGGGGCGAGGGATCCTACAATGAGCAGTTCTTC
CASSLWGEGSYNEQFF
>TRBV5-4|NA|TRBJ2-6|NA
TGTGCCAGCAGCCCCGAACATACGGGGTTTGGGGCCAACGTCCTGACTTTC
CASSPEHTGFGANVLTF
>TRBV28|TRBD1|TRBJ2-7|NA
TGTGCCAGCAGTTCCTCGGGACAGGGGTTGGACTACGAGCAGTACTTC
CASSSSGQGLDYEQYF
>TRBV27|NA|TRBJ2-7|NA
TGTGCCAGCAGAGGGTTTGTTGGAAACTCCTACGAGCAGTACTTC
CASRGFVGNSYEQYF
>TRBV5-6|TRBD2|TRBJ2-2|NA
TGTGCCAGCAGCCTAGGGGGACTAGCGGGAGTCGGGGAGCTGTTTTTT
CASSLGGLAGVGELFF
>TRBV7-3|TRBD2|TRBJ2-1|NA
TGTGCCAGCAGCTACCAACCGGGGGGTAATGAGCAGTTCTTC
CASSYQPGGNEQFF
>TRBV15|TRBD1|TRBJ2-7|NA
TGTGCCACCAGCGCCGCCCGGGACAGAACCTACGAGCAGTACTTC
CATSAARDRTYEQYF
>TRBV23-1|NA|TRBJ2-3|NA
TGCGCCAGCAGTCTCGGGGACCCCGCCGACACGCAGTATTTT
CASSLGDPADTQYF
>TRBV28|TRBD1|TRBJ2-3|NA
TGTGCCACCAGCCCGGGACAGGGCCACACAGATACGCAGTATTTT
CATSPGQGHTDTQYF
>TRBV4-1|NA|TRBJ1-2|NA
TGCGCCAGCAGCCAAGTAAGGGCTGGCAGCTACACCTTC
CASSQVRAGSYTF
>TRBV5-1|TRBD1|TRBJ2-7|few
TGCGCCAGCAGCTCCACAGGGGGCAACTACGAGCAGTACTTC
CASSSTGGNYEQYF
>TRBV6-4|NA|TRBJ2-7|NA
TGTGCCAGCAGTTCGGGACGGAACTACGAGCAGTACTTC
CASSSGRNYEQYF
>TRBV6-1|NA|TRBJ1-1|medium-sized
TGTGCCAGCAGTGACAAAATGAACACTGAAGCTTTCTTT
CASSDKMNTEAFF
>TRBV19|NA|TRBJ1-2|NA
TGTGCCACCTCGGGGGGCAGGGCCTTGAACTATGGCTACACCTTC
CATSGGRALNYGYTF
>TRBV5-6|TRBD1|TRBJ1-2|once
TGTGCCAGCAGCTTGGGGGCAGGGGGCACGAGTGGCTACACCTTC
CASSLGAGGTSGYTF
>TRBV10-2|NA|TRBJ2-7|NA
TGCGCCAGCAACGGAGGCTACGAGCAGTACTTC
CASNGGYEQYF
>TRBV7-8|NA|TRBJ1-1|NA
TGTGCCAGCAGCCAGGGGCTGGAGAACACTGAAGCTTTCTTT
CASSQGLENTEAFF
>TRBV5-4|NA|TRBJ2-7|NA
TGTGCCAGCAGCTCTAAGGACTCCCCCCACGAGCAGTACTTC
CASSSKDSPHEQYF
>TRBV4-3|TRBD1|TRBJ1-3|NA
TGCGCCAGCAGCCAAGTTACAGGGGCTTCTGGAAACACCATATATTTT
CASSQVTGASGNTIYF
>TRBV7-9|NA|TRBJ2-7|few
TGTGCCAGCAGCTCCCAATTTGTGGCCGCAGCCCGTGAGCAGTACTTC
CASSSQFVAAAREQYF
>TRBV7-2|NA|TRBJ2-7|few
TGTGCCAGCAGCTTAGGTTTCGGGCGGCATTCCTACGAGCAGTACTTC
CASSLGFGRHSYEQYF
>TRBV11-2|TRBD1|TRBJ1-1|NA
TGTGCCAGCAGCTTAGTAGCCAGGGGGACTGAAGCTTTCTTT
CASSLVARGTEAFF
>TRBV28|TRBD1|TRBJ2-5|NA
TGTGCCAGCAGTTTACCCCCGGGACAGCCGGATGATCAAGAGACCCAGTACTTC
CASSLPPGQPDDQETQYF
>TRBV27|NA|TRBJ2-7|NA
TGTGCCAGCAGTTTATCCCGGGGGTATAGCTCCTACGAGCAGTACTTC
CASSLSRGYSSYEQYF
>TRBV11-2|TRBD2|TRBJ2-7|NA
TGTGCCAGCAGCCCCCAGAGCGGGAGACCCTACGAGCAGTACTTC
CASSPQSGRPYEQYF
>TRBV10-2|TRBD2|TRBJ2-7|NA
TGCGCCAGAGAGCGGGGCACCTACGAGCAGTACTTC
CARERGTYEQYF
>TRBV7-8|NA|TRBJ1-2|NA
TGTGCCAGCAGCTTAGCGTCGGGGGCCTCGGGTTTCGGCTACACCTTC
CASSLASGASGFGYTF
>TRBV6-1|NA|TRBJ1-1|few
TGTGCCAGCAGTCTTACGGGGGGGAACACTGAAGCTTTCTTT
CASSLTGGNTEAFF